This entry features one T cell receptor (beta chain) sequence. This clone's antigen is unknown. Base qualities were left out, and no much larger clone turns up one base away. The CDR3 runs 20 residues from the cysteine to the phenylalanine. The retained sequence is limited to the CDR3, 60 bases, with the frame set at the first base. The germline V gene specifies LGHNA as CDR1 and YNFKEQ as CDR2. Germline trimming: 3 bases from V, 2 bases from J; junction bases outside gene matches: 18. This record comes from a study of cytomegalovirus exposure and HLA in healthy donors (dated by TCRdb to 2015 to 2018). For the wider study: According to an earlier analysis of a few hundred of the donors, roughly 180 million T cells yielded 117 million unique TCR beta sequences and about 300 Gb of sequence data. Every repertoire in the discovery cohort had been generated on one and the same sequencing platform. Using immunosequencing, the study profiled T cell repertoires from roughly 650 subjects and related those repertoires to cytomegalovirus serostatus. Four to six DR-DQ haplotypes were handled as single units for association and clustering, since linkage in the cohort was strong. Among over 350 genotyped donors of the cohort, an average of approximately 240,000 unique TCR beta nucleotide sequences were sequenced per donor, about a sixth of them non-productive. An early release covering about 600 HLA-typed donors comprised 250 to 350 gigabases of sequencing data and approximately 80 million unique TCR sequences. HLA typing included class I and class II loci at four-digit resolution. Donor age, sex, ethnicity and CMV serostatus were collected together with the repertoire data. High-throughput TCR immunosequencing, statistical association of individual TCRs with disease status, and machine learning were combined to predict cytomegalovirus infection status. In an earlier analysis of a few hundred of the donors, high-throughput TCR beta sequencing was used to judge whether each TCR beta V gene segment behaved as functional or pseudogenic. Typing coverage varied by locus: about 620-630 donors for A, B, C, DRB1 and DQB1; roughly 510 for DQA1; over 600 for DPA1; roughly 450 for DPB1. The study aimed to test whether signatures of past pathogen exposure could be identified by cataloging public T cell receptors. In addition to the first cohort of 500 to 850 subjects, a separate validation cohort of 130 or so different subjects was used. Rather than drawing on any new phenotypic data, the later analysis identified candidate immune exposures from TCR beta sequences and the way those sequences occurred across donors. Genome-wide SNP genotypes for about 60% of the roughly 670 donors were used in a later genetic analysis, which treated that subset as a discovery cohort. A later analysis re-examined previously published TCR beta repertoires from roughly 720 donors and added high-resolution HLA genotyping to investigate patterns of TCR occurrence. The genetic ancestry cluster associated with self-reported Caucasian donors included about four fifths of the approximately 410 genotyped donors.

The cohort comprised some 680 healthy bone marrow donors. All cohort members were sampled while nominally healthy, although unrecorded immune exposures were likely present. The donor was CMV seronegative and belonged to the group of 352 seronegative cohort members. Every donor gave a peripheral blood sample, and the peripheral blood mononuclear cells from that sample were used for TCR beta sequencing. The Qiagen DNeasy Blood Extraction Kit was used to extract genomic DNA from the blood cell samples. Receptor amplification or capture employed the immunoSEQ multiplex PCR assay. For the multiplex PCR, a mixture combining 60 forward primers for TCR Vbeta segments and 13 reverse primers for TCR Jbeta segments was used. Amplification of the CDR3 region of rearranged TCR beta genes was performed with a multiplex PCR assay on genomic DNA. Amplified TCR beta libraries were sequenced as 87-base-pair reads on the Illumina HiSeq System. In the paper's pipeline: A later analysis counted about 80 million unique TCR beta chains across the 550 to 700 repertoires, and 9.5 million to 11 million of these chains were shared by at least two donors. Raw reads were error-corrected and collapsed into unique sequences by a nearest-neighbor algorithm in which closely related sequences were merged to remove PCR and sequencing errors. To assign V, D and J gene segments, CDR3 sequences were aligned to IMGT reference sequences. For a sequence to be retained, a match of at least six nucleotides was required to both a V gene segment and a J gene segment. Rearrangements were classified as productive when the CDR3 lacked stop codons and remained in frame with V and J, and all other rearrangements were classified as non-productive. CDR3 was defined by IMGT convention, running from the second conserved V-encoded cysteine to the conserved J-encoded phenylalanine. The earlier analysis of around 640 of the donors excluded sequences that lacked an unambiguous match to a single V gene segment. An earlier analysis of 587 of the donors called V segments functional above 56.7% productive rearrangements and segregating when the between-donor standard deviation exceeded 5%. A statistical classification framework was developed to diagnose cytomegalovirus status using the catalog of TCR beta chain sequences. In a later analysis, V and J genes were assigned by comparing TCR nucleotide sequences against IMGT/GENE-DB human TR gene sequences. The TCRdist pipeline was used in a later analysis to assign CDR3 sequences and most-parsimonious VDJ recombination scenarios. In a later analysis, each TCR beta chain was defined by its CDR3 amino acid sequence together with its V-gene family, and reads lacking a unique V-gene family were excluded. In a later analysis, 450 to 600 highly shared, low-generation-probability nucleotide sequences were removed to address suspected cross-contamination and a sequencing artifact. In a later analysis, a clonal expansion index for each public chain was calculated from normalized within-repertoire ranks of inferred template counts. A later analysis computed generation probabilities with a VDJ recombination model fitted to out-of-frame rearrangements, and checked the results against IGoR. In a later analysis, TCR-TCR, TCR-HLA and TCR-CMV co-occurrence was scored with hypergeometric tests, and a repertoire-size bias correction was applied to TCR pairs. A later analysis estimated false discovery rates by permuting HLA or CMV assignments 20 times. In a later analysis, co-occurring TCRs were grouped using DBSCAN, with TCRdist sequence similarity added in when clustering inside HLA-allele-positive subsets. Repertoires with fewer than 30,000 or more than 120,000 public chains, plus five repertoires with anomalous nucleotide sharing, were excluded from co-occurrence clustering. The table was pulled from immuneACCESS by TCRdb, which kept in-frame rearrangements only. Such tables lose some clones; where checked, under half of the loss comes from unresolved V genes, and the rest has no known cause. The DNA gave D and trimming, while V, J and clone size come from that table. Across this sample there are 95,000 to 110,000 clones, with less than 80% seen only once. Roughly 8.2% of the sample goes to the ten largest clones.

Summary of the overall study and its limitations: V-gene and J-gene trimming of TCR beta chains was associated with a missense DCLRE1C variant in a later genetic analysis, and the association was replicated in an independent cohort. Linkage disequilibrium might explain the correlated functional status among segregating V segments, but an unknown experimental factor could not be excluded. A cluster of highly shared sequence variants was judged likely to represent a technical artifact of the sequencing pipeline. In an earlier analysis of 587 of the donors, most TCR beta V segments were observed in productive rearrangements about 87% or about 30% of the time, broadly matching IMGT annotations. Most CMV-associated TCR beta chains appeared to be HLA-restricted in a later analysis, and the HLA associations seemed to be driven largely by CMV exposure. Sequencing depth was assumed to be roughly uniform across donors in the presence/absence analyses, though that assumption may not hold. In both the original and validation cohorts, the classifier was reported to diagnose cytomegalovirus status with high specificity and sensitivity. In a later analysis, HLA-associated TCR beta chains were found to be more clonally expanded and to have lower generation probabilities than equally common non-associated chains. In a later analysis, more than 15,000 TCR beta sequences were associated with specific HLA alleles at a false discovery rate of 0.05. The cohort was sequenced for TCR beta chains only, and without alpha or paired-chain data the features that could be detected were limited. The study gave a list of over 150 TCR beta chains associated with cytomegalovirus. A few of the identified cytomegalovirus-associated TCR beta chains were confirmed in vitro to be specific for cytomegalovirus antigens. Because HLA typing was unavailable for some donors at each locus, only the typed subset was used in association tests. When HLA alleles, especially DR and DQ, strongly co-occurred, TCR associations were difficult to assign to individual alleles. In a later analysis, TCR association rates were found to vary across HLA loci, with the most associated TCRs seen for DRB1 alleles and the fewest for HLA-C alleles. In a later analysis, several top co-occurrence clusters were reported to appear linked to parvovirus B19, influenza, CMV and Epstein-Barr virus. The earlier analysis of 587 of the donors excluded 15 to 20 rarely observed V segments, including chromosome 9 orphons, because counts were too low. While some public TCRs were present in many individuals, most TCR sequences turned up only very rarely across donors. For the cohort, immune exposure information was limited to CMV serostatus. According to a later genetic analysis, donors in an Asian-associated ancestry cluster had fewer N-insertions in productive TCRs than the roughly 660-donor mean. A further reported finding was that TCR beta sequences accurately predicted the HLA-A and HLA-B alleles for most subjects in the first cohort. The 87-base-pair reads could not distinguish some IMGT-functional V segments, including TRBV6-2 and TRBV6-3, so those segments were excluded. The authors suggested that the approach could potentially be extended to other disease states and immunological phenotypes.

The source of this sequence is a man in his thirties or forties in good health and CMV-seronegative. Here the chain combines TRBV4-2 and TRBJ2-3, with 9 middle bases fitting TRBD2. What was sequenced was PBMCs. The CDR3 here reads CASSQDPALVSGGPTDTQYF. The DNA reads as follows: TGTGCCAGCAGCCAGGACCCCGCGTTGGTGAGCGGGGGGCCCACAGATACGCAGTATTTT.